This T cell receptor beta chain was captured by sequencing in a study of T cell changes during pregnancy in multiple sclerosis. Assay: immunoSEQ multiplex PCR; the TCRdb copy retains only in-frame clones and omits some. The table has 60,000 to 80,000 clones, roughly nine tenths seen once. The CDR3 runs 15 residues. Trimming pared 3 bases from V and 4 bases from J, leaving 15 bases between. Germline V gives CDR1 MRHNA, CDR2 SNTAGT. The sample in question was peripheral blood, obtained before pregnancy. The gene calls are TRBV6-4 and TRBJ1-2; the D gene is possibly TRBD1 (6 bases). The source of this sequence is a female donor with multiple sclerosis, enrolled in a pregnancy study. CDR3 region: CASSERRGQTYGYTF. CDR3 nucleotides: TGTGCCAGCAGTGAACGCCGAGGACAGACCTATGGCTACACCTTC.